Presented here are 16 T cell receptor beta chains from one specimen sequenced in a study of T cell repertoires in cytomegalovirus infection. For these TCRs, the target antigens are not known. TCRdb processed the reads anew with MiXCR; each CDR3 protein has one entry. The table shows roughly 920,000 distinct CDR3 sequences, with under 40% occurring only once. The sample here was cultured CD8+ T cells from PBMCs, taken from culture after CMV antigen stimulation. Source of these receptors: a human donor in good health (CMV status not recorded). Some clones in this sample may be carry-over from other donors' samples.

A word on this clonotype: A much larger clonotype is one base distant, so this may be a read error. This sequence joins TRBV6-1 and TRBJ2-1; D might be TRBD1 or TRBD2, each matching 5 bases. The V gene's germline CDR1 is MNHNS and CDR2 SASEGT. With 7 bases removed from V and 4 bases from J, the gap between germline ends came to 23 bases. This CDR3 is built from 17 residues. As DNA, the CDR3 is TGTGCCAGCAATTACACCCCGGGACCTACCCGGTACAATGAGCAGTTCTTC. It yields the protein CASNYTPGPTRYNEQFF.

A few counts support this clonotype. The chain couples TRBV12-3 or TRBV12-4 to TRBJ1-1, with D perhaps matching TRBD1 (6 bases). Deletions cut 11 bases from V and 5 bases from J, with 18 bases between. The CDR3 loop spans 13 amino acids. For the CDR3, the DNA is TGTGCCGACAGAGAAGGGGGTAGTACTGAAGCTTTCTTT. Protein sequence: CADREGGSTEAFF.

This clonotype was seen more than once but under ten times. The V gene is TRBV4-2, the J gene TRBJ1-5, with 9 bases identical to TRBD1. After removal of 1 base from V and 6 bases from J, the junction contained 10 bases not matched to a gene. Germline V gene data show CDR1 as LGHNA and CDR2 as YNFKEQ. The CDR3 has 17 amino acids. CDR3 sequence: CASSQGTGALFGQPQHF. As DNA, the CDR3 is TGTGCCAGCAGCCAAGGGACAGGGGCTCTGTTTGGTCAGCCCCAGCATTTT.

The chain couples TRBV20-1 to TRBJ2-1; TRBD2 aligns across 14 bases. The junction had 3 bases not matched to a gene; V was cut back by 4 bases and J by 4 bases. Per the germline V gene, CDR1 is DFQATT and CDR2 is SNEGSKA (reference sequence). There are 15 residues in the CDR3. CDR3 protein: CSATGLAGGYNEQFF. The CDR3 bases are TGCAGTGCTACCGGACTAGCGGGGGGATACAATGAGCAGTTCTTC.

This clonotype was counted only a few times. This chain links TRBV12-5 with TRBJ1-2; 10 bases are shared with TRBD1. This CDR3 has 16 amino acids. The ends lost 0 bases at V and 6 bases at J; junction bases unmatched: 7. Per the germline V gene, CDR1 is LGHNT and CDR2 is FRNRAP. The CDR3 DNA sequence: TGTGCTAGTGGTTTGGTGGGGACAGGGGAGTTTGATGGCTACACCTTC. Encoded protein: CASGLVGTGEFDGYTF.

This clonotype showed up just a few times. The V and J genes are TRBV20-1 and TRBJ1-1; D might be TRBD1 (6 bases). The CDR3 has 11 residues. The germline gives CDR1 DFQATT, CDR2 SNEGSKA (reference sequence). V dropped 6 bases and J dropped 8 bases, with 13 bases sitting between them. This CDR3 reads CSAPWGQEAFF. The CDR3, as DNA: TGCAGTGCCCCTTGGGGGCAGGAAGCTTTCTTT.

The chain links TRBV5-5 to TRBJ2-7; D is perhaps TRBD2 (6 bases). Trimming left V 4 bases short and J 2 bases short, with 16 bases between. The CDR3 totals 15 residues. The germline gives CDR1 SGHKS, CDR2 YYEKEE (reference sequence). The CDR3 here is CASSPWGGGAYEQYF. Written as DNA, the CDR3 is TGTGCCAGCAGCCCATGGGGTGGCGGGGCCTACGAGCAGTACTTC.

The chain couples TRBV3-1 to TRBJ2-1, with TRBD2 as a possible D gene (6 bases). The CDR3 runs 16 residues. The V end was cut by 4 bases, the J end by 9 bases, with 22 bases between. Germline V gives CDR1 LGHDT, CDR2 YNNKEL (reference sequence). In DNA form, the CDR3 reads TGTGCCAGCAGCCTACTTGGCGGGGAGGAGGGATTTGAGCAGTTCTTC. It translates to CASSLLGGEEGFEQFF.

In regard to this clonotype: A read error may account for a junction end that differs from germline. V is TRBV25-1 and J is TRBJ1-2, with unresolved D. This CDR3 has 16 residues. From germline, CDR1 is MGHDK and CDR2 SYGVNS. The CDR3 region is CANSEYSTQRGYGYTF. As DNA, the CDR3 is TGTGCCAACAGTGAATATAGCACGCAGCGGGGCTATGGCTACACCTTC.

The rearrangement joins TRBV5-5 to TRBJ2-3; tentatively, D is TRBD2 (6 bases). The CDR3 contains 15 residues. Trimming pared 5 bases from V and 3 bases from J, leaving 16 bases between. Germline CDR1 reads SGHKS; CDR2 reads YYEKEE (reference sequence). The CDR3 loop reads CASSLVGGMTDTQYF. CDR3 in DNA: TGTGCCAGCAGTCTGGTTGGGGGGATGACAGATACGCAGTATTTT.

This clonotype was seen a handful of times. This chain joins TRBV29-1 and TRBJ2-2, with D possibly matching TRBD1 (5 bases). CDR1 and CDR2 from the germline V gene are SQVTM and ANQGSEA. Trimming took off 3 bases at V and 9 bases at J, with 14 bases between the two ends. This CDR3 is 13 amino acids long. The CDR3 here is CSVESGLVRELFF. The CDR3 DNA sequence: TGCAGCGTTGAGTCAGGGCTGGTCAGGGAGCTGTTTTTT.

This clonotype has a handful of counts. The chain recombines TRBV5-1 with TRBJ2-7; D ambiguous. The length of the CDR3 is 17 residues. V lost 0 bases and J lost 1, with 17 bases in between. The V gene's germline CDR1 is SGHRS and CDR2 YFSETQ. The CDR3 DNA follows: TGCGCCAGCAGCTTGGTTTGGCGAGCCGTCCAGTCCTACGAGCAGTACGTC. This sequence encodes CASSLVWRAVQSYEQYV.

This chain joins TRBV4-2 and TRBJ2-1; TRBD2 matches at 11 bases. V lost 4 bases and J lost 3; bases outside the gene matches: 8. Germline V gene data show CDR1 as LGHNA and CDR2 as YNFKEQ. The CDR3 spans 17 residues. CDR3: CASSPSATSGVYNEQFF. The CDR3, as DNA: TGTGCCAGCAGCCCCTCGGCGACTAGCGGGGTCTACAATGAGCAGTTCTTC.

The rearrangement links TRBV6-8 to TRBJ1-6; unclear D gene. Germline CDR1 is MNHGY and CDR2 is SAAAGT. This CDR3 has 18 amino acids. V shed 8 bases and J shed 0 bases, with 20 bases lying between them. The CDR3 nucleotides read TGTGCCAGCGGAATTGTGGAGCCTAGTAGCTCCTATAATTCACCCCTCCACTTT. This encodes CASGIVEPSSSYNSPLHF.

J is TRBJ2-7 and V is TRBV12-3 or TRBV12-4; D gene uncertain. This CDR3 has 15 amino acids. Trimming cost V 5 bases and J 0 bases, with 14 bases left between them. CDR3 bases: TGTGCCAGCAGTCCCTCAGCAATAGGCTCCTACGAGCAGTACTTC. Its protein product is CASSPSAIGSYEQYF.

This chain connects TRBV7-6 to TRBJ2-1; 10 positions match TRBD2. Germline loops: CDR1 SGHVS, CDR2 FNYEAQ. J gave up 9 bases and V 0 bases, and 11 bases lay outside the gene matches. The CDR3 covers 17 residues. Written as DNA, the CDR3 is TGTGCCAGCAGCTTAGCGCGAGGAGCGGGGGGGAACATTGAGCAGTTCTTC. As protein: CASSLARGAGGNIEQFF.